The rows below give T cell receptor beta chains drawn from one sample of a study of post-analysis software for immune sequencing data. TCRdb called the PCR reads again in MiXCR, with one record for every CDR3 protein. The table has about 160,000 distinct CDR3 sequences, 35% to 40% seen once. The sequencing used blood, collected after autologous hematopoietic stem cell transplantation. The receptors derive from a girl aged 5 to 17 with multiple sclerosis. CDR3s include the opening cysteine and the closing phenylalanine or tryptophan. The D gene is left open where the match is weak. Where a row states a size, it is once, few, many or the class of an expanded clone; other rows omit it.

d_call: NA; clone_size: NA; j_call: TRBJ1-1; v_call: TRBV7-8; cdr3_nt: TGTGCCGGCAGGAGCTGGGACAATCCGAACACTGAAGCTTTCTTT; cdr3_aa: CAGRSWDNPNTEAFF
d_call: NA; clone_size: NA; j_call: TRBJ2-7; v_call: TRBV30; cdr3_nt: TGTGCCTGGAGTGCGTCCTACGAGCAGTACTTC; cdr3_aa: CAWSASYEQYF
d_call: TRBD1; clone_size: once; j_call: TRBJ2-7; v_call: TRBV5-1; cdr3_nt: TGCGCCAGCACCCTGGGACAGAACTACGAGCAGTACTTC; cdr3_aa: CASTLGQNYEQYF
d_call: NA; clone_size: NA; j_call: TRBJ2-3; v_call: TRBV20-1; cdr3_nt: TGCAGTGCTAGAGATATGGACCAGAGAGGTACGCAGTATTTT; cdr3_aa: CSARDMDQRGTQYF
d_call: NA; clone_size: NA; j_call: TRBJ1-1; v_call: TRBV30; cdr3_nt: TGTGCCTGGAGTGCTCCTAAGGGCAAGAACACTGAAGCTTTCTTT; cdr3_aa: CAWSAPKGKNTEAFF
d_call: NA; clone_size: NA; j_call: TRBJ2-7; v_call: TRBV4-2; cdr3_nt: TGTGCCAGCAGCCAAGAAGTAGCGGTTCCCTCCTACGAGCAGTACTTC; cdr3_aa: CASSQEVAVPSYEQYF
d_call: TRBD1; clone_size: few; j_call: TRBJ2-4; v_call: TRBV13; cdr3_nt: TGTGCCAGCAGCACGGGACAGGGGAAAAACATTCAGTACTTC; cdr3_aa: CASSTGQGKNIQYF
d_call: TRBD2; clone_size: NA; j_call: TRBJ2-2; v_call: TRBV7-9; cdr3_nt: TGTGCCAGCGTGTCTGCTAGCGGGAAACCGAACACCGGGGAGCTGTTTTTT; cdr3_aa: CASVSASGKPNTGELFF
d_call: NA; clone_size: NA; j_call: TRBJ2-2; v_call: TRBV7-3; cdr3_nt: TGTGCCAACAGCTTGGAACAGGGGAACACCGGGGAGCTGTTTTTT; cdr3_aa: CANSLEQGNTGELFF
d_call: TRBD1; clone_size: NA; j_call: TRBJ2-1; v_call: TRBV15; cdr3_nt: TGTGCCACCAGCAGAGATCGGGGACAGGAATCCAATGAGCAGTTCTTC; cdr3_aa: CATSRDRGQESNEQFF
d_call: TRBD2; clone_size: few; j_call: TRBJ2-7; v_call: TRBV7-6; cdr3_nt: TGTGCCAGCAGCTCCGAGCGGGGCCCTCACTACGAGCAGTACTTC; cdr3_aa: CASSSERGPHYEQYF
d_call: TRBD2; clone_size: few; j_call: TRBJ2-7; v_call: TRBV6-2/TRBV6-3; cdr3_nt: TGTGCCAGCACCAAAGGGCTAGCGGGGACCTACGAGCAGTACTTC; cdr3_aa: CASTKGLAGTYEQYF
d_call: NA; clone_size: many; j_call: TRBJ2-7; v_call: TRBV27; cdr3_nt: TGTGCCAGCAGTTTAGGACTAGGGGGCTACGAGCAGTACTTC; cdr3_aa: CASSLGLGGYEQYF
d_call: NA; clone_size: NA; j_call: TRBJ1-2; v_call: TRBV5-1; cdr3_nt: TGCGCCAGCAGCTTGGCGGCAGAAGCTAACTATGGCTACACCTTC; cdr3_aa: CASSLAAEANYGYTF
d_call: NA; clone_size: NA; j_call: TRBJ1-5; v_call: TRBV5-1; cdr3_nt: TGCGCCAGCAGCTTGGCTTCCGGCCCACATCAGCCCCAGCATTTT; cdr3_aa: CASSLASGPHQPQHF
d_call: NA; clone_size: NA; j_call: TRBJ1-2; v_call: TRBV5-6; cdr3_nt: TGTGCCAGCACCAGGTGGCCAGGCCCACCGCCTAACTATGGCTACACCTTC; cdr3_aa: CASTRWPGPPPNYGYTF
d_call: NA; clone_size: NA; j_call: TRBJ2-3; v_call: TRBV14; cdr3_nt: TGTGCCAGCAGCCCATTCACAGATACGCAGTATTTT; cdr3_aa: CASSPFTDTQYF
d_call: TRBD1; clone_size: few; j_call: TRBJ2-3; v_call: TRBV12-3/TRBV12-4; cdr3_nt: TGTGCCAGCAGAAATACTTGGACAGGGGTAAAAGATACGCAGTATTTT; cdr3_aa: CASRNTWTGVKDTQYF
d_call: TRBD1; clone_size: NA; j_call: TRBJ2-3; v_call: TRBV4-3; cdr3_nt: TGCGCCAGCAGCCAGGGCCCGGGACAGGGGAGAGATACGCAGTATTTT; cdr3_aa: CASSQGPGQGRDTQYF
d_call: TRBD1; clone_size: many; j_call: TRBJ2-7; v_call: TRBV5-1; cdr3_nt: TGCGCCAGCGCCCGGGACAGCTACGAGCAGTACTTC; cdr3_aa: CASARDSYEQYF
d_call: NA; clone_size: few; j_call: TRBJ2-7; v_call: TRBV6-1; cdr3_nt: TGTGCCAGCGAAGTCGTAGCGGAGGGATCCTACGAGCAGTACTTC; cdr3_aa: CASEVVAEGSYEQYF
d_call: NA; clone_size: NA; j_call: TRBJ2-3; v_call: TRBV10-3; cdr3_nt: TGTGCCATTGGATCGGCGGGCGGACGAGATACGCAGTATTTT; cdr3_aa: CAIGSAGGRDTQYF
d_call: NA; clone_size: few; j_call: TRBJ2-3; v_call: TRBV27; cdr3_nt: TGTGCCAGCAGTTTAGGTCCTCCTGTAACTAGCACAGATACGCAGTATTTT; cdr3_aa: CASSLGPPVTSTDTQYF
d_call: TRBD1; clone_size: NA; j_call: TRBJ1-1; v_call: TRBV2; cdr3_nt: TGTGCCAGCCCAGGGGGGATCACTGAAGCTTTCTTT; cdr3_aa: CASPGGITEAFF
d_call: NA; clone_size: NA; j_call: TRBJ2-1; v_call: TRBV10-3; cdr3_nt: TGTGCCATTACCTGGAATGAGCAGTTCTTC; cdr3_aa: CAITWNEQFF
d_call: NA; clone_size: many; j_call: TRBJ2-7; v_call: TRBV10-3; cdr3_nt: TGTGCCATCAGTGAGTCCAGGGACGTCACCTCCTACGAGCAGTACTTC; cdr3_aa: CAISESRDVTSYEQYF